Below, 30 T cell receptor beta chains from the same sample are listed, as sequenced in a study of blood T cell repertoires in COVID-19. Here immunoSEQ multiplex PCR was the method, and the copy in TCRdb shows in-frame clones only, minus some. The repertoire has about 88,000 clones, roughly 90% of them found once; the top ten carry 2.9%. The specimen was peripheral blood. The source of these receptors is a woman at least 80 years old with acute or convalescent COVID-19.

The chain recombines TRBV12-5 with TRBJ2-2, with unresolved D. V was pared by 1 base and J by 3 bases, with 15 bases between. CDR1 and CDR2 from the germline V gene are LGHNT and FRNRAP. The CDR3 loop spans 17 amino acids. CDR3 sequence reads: CASGLGLTASDTGELFF. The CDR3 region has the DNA TGTGCTAGTGGTTTGGGACTGACTGCCTCCGACACCGGGGAGCTGTTTTTT. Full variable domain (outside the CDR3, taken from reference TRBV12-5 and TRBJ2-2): DARVTQTPRHKVTEMGQEVTMRCQPILGHNTVFWYRQTMMQGLELLAYFRNRAPLDDSGMPKDRFSAEMPDATLATLKIQPSEPRDSAVYFCASGLGLTASDTGELFFGEGSRLTVL.

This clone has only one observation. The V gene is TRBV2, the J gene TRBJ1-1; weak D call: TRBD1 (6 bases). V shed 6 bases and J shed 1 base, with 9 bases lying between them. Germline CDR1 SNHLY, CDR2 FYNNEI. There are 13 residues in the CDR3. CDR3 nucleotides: TGTGCCAGCAGGGGACAATGGAACACTGAAGCTTTCTTT. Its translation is CASRGQWNTEAFF.

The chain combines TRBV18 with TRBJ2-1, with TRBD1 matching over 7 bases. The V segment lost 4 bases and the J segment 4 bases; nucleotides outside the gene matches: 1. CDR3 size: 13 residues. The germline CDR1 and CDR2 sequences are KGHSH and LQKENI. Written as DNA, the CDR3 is TGTGCCAGCTCACGGACAGGTTACAATGAGCAGTTCTTC. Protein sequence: CASSRTGYNEQFF.

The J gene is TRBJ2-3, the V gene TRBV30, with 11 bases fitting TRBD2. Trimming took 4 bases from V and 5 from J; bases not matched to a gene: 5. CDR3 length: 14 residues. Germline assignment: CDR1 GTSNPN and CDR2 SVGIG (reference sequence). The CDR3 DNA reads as TGTGCCTGGAACATAGCGGGAGGGCAAGATACGCAGTATTTT. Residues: CAWNIAGGQDTQYF. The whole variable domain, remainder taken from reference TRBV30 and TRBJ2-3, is SQTIHQWPATLVQPVGSPLSLECTVEGTSNPNLYWYRQAAGRGLQLLFYSVGIGQISSEVPQNLSASRPQDRQFILSSKKLLLSDSGFYLCAWNIAGGQDTQYFGPGTRLTVL.

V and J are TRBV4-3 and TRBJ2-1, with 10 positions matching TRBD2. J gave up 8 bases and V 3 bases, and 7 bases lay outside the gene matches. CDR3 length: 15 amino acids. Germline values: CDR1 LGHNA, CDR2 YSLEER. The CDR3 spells CASSQDRLAGYEQFF. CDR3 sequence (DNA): TGCGCCAGCAGCCAGGATCGACTAGCGGGCTATGAGCAGTTCTTC.

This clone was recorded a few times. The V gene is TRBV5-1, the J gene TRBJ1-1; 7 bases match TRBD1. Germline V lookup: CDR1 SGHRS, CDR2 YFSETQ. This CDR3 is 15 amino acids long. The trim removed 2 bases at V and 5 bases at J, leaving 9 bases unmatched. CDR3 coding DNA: TGCGCCAGCAGCTTCCAGAGGGACAGAGTAACTGAAGCTTTCTTT. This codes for CASSFQRDRVTEAFF.

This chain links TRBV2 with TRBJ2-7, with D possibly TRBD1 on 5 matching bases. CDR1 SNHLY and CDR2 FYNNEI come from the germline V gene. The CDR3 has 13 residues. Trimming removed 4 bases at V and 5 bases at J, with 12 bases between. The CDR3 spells CASSVQQENEQYF. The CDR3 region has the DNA TGTGCCAGCAGTGTACAACAGGAGAACGAGCAGTACTTC.

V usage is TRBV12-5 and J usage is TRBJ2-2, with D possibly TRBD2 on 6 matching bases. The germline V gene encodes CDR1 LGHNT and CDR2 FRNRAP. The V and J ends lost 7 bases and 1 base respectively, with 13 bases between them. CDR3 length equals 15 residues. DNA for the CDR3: TGTGCTAGTGTCCGCGAGCGGGTGAACACCGGGGAGCTGTTTTTT. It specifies CASVRERVNTGELFF.

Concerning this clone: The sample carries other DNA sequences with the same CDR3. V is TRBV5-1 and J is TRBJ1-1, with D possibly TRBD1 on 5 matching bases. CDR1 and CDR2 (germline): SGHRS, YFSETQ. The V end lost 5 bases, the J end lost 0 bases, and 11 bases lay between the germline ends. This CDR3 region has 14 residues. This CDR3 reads CASSLDRMNTEAFF. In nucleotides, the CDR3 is TGCGCCAGCAGTCTCGACAGAATGAACACTGAAGCTTTCTTT.

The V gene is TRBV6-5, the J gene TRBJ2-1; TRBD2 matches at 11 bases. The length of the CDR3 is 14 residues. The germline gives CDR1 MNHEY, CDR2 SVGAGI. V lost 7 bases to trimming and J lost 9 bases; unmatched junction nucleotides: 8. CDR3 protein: CASNGLAGSGEQFF. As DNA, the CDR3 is TGTGCCAGCAACGGACTAGCGGGCTCTGGTGAGCAGTTCTTC.

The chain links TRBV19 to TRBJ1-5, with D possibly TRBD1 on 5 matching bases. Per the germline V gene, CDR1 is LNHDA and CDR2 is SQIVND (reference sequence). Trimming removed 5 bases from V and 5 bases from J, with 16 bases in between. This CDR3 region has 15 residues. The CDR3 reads CASSLSDITHQPQHF. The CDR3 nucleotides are TGTGCCAGTAGTCTCTCGGACATAACTCATCAGCCCCAGCATTTT.

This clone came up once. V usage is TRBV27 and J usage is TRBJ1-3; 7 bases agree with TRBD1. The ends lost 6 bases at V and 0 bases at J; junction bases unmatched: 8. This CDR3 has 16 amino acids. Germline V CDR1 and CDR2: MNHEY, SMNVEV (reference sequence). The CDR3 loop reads CASRRTGTVSGNTIYF. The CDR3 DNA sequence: TGTGCCAGCAGGAGAACCGGGACAGTCTCTGGAAACACCATATATTTT.

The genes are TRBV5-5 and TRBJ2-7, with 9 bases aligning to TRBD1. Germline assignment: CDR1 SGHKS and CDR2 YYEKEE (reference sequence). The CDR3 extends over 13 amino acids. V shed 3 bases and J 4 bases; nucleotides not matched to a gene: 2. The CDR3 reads CASSSQGAYEQYF. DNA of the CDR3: TGTGCCAGCAGCTCACAGGGGGCTTACGAGCAGTACTTC.

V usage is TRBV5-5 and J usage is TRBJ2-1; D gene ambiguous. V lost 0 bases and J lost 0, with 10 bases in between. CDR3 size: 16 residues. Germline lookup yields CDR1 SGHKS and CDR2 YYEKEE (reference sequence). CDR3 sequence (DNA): TGTGCCAGCAGCTTGGGGTTGTCGAGCTCCTACAATGAGCAGTTCTTC. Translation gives CASSLGLSSSYNEQFF.

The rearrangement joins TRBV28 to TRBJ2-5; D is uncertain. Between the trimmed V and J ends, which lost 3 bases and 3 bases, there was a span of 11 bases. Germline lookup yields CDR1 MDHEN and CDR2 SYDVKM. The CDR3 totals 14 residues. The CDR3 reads CASSFFVDKETQYF. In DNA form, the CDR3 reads TGTGCCAGCAGTTTTTTCGTCGACAAAGAGACCCAGTACTTC. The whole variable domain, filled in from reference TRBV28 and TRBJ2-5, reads DVKVTQSSRYLVKRTGEKVFLECVQDMDHENMFWYRQDPGLGLRLIYFSYDVKMKEKGDIPEGYSVSREKKERFSLILESASTNQTSMYLCASSFFVDKETQYFGPGTRLLVL.

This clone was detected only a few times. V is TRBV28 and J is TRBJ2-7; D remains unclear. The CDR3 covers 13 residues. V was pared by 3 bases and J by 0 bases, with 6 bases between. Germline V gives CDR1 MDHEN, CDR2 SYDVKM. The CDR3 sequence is CASSFTVSYEQYF. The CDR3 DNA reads TGTGCCAGCAGTTTTACTGTCTCCTACGAGCAGTACTTC. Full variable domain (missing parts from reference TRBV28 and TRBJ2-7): DVKVTQSSRYLVKRTGEKVFLECVQDMDHENMFWYRQDPGLGLRLIYFSYDVKMKEKGDIPEGYSVSREKKERFSLILESASTNQTSMYLCASSFTVSYEQYFGPGTRLTVT.

The CDR3 sequence: CSVTVTGTDTQYF. CDR3 DNA sequence: TGCAGCGTTACCGTCACGGGCACAGATACGCAGTATTTT. The J gene is TRBJ2-3, the V gene TRBV29-1; D unresolved. Germline V gene sequence: CDR1 SQVTM, CDR2 ANQGSEA. Trimming shortened V by 5 bases and J by 1 base, and 10 bases separated the two germline ends. The CDR3 consists of 13 residues.

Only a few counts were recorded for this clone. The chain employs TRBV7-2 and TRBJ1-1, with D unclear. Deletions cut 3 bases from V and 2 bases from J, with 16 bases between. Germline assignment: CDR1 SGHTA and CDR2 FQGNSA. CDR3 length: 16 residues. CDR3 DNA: TGTGCCAGCAGCTTTGGCGGCCAGAGGCCAAACACTGAAGCTTTCTTT. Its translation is CASSFGGQRPNTEAFF.

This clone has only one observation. DNA for the CDR3: TGTGCCAGCAGCGACAGGGTGAATAGCAATCAGCCCCAGCATTTT. Translated: CASSDRVNSNQPQHF. This chain joins TRBV2 and TRBJ1-5, with 7 bases matching TRBD1. The CDR3 loop spans 15 amino acids. CDR1 is SNHLY, CDR2 FYNNEI, per germline. Trimming took 6 bases from V and 0 from J; bases not matched to a gene: 5.

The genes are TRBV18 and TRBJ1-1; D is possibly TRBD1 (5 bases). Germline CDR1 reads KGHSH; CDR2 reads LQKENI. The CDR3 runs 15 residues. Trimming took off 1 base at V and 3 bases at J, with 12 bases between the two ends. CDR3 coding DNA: TGTGCCAGCTCACCACAAGCGAACAGGCACACTGAAGCTTTCTTT. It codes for CASSPQANRHTEAFF.

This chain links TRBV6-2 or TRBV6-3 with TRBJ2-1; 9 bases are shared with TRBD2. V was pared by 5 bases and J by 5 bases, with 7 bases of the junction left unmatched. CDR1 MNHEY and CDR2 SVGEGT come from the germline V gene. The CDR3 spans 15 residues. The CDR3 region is CASSPSSGRHNEQFF. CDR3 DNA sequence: TGTGCCAGCAGTCCCTCCAGCGGGAGGCACAATGAGCAGTTCTTC.

This CDR3 is CAISGTGSGYNEQFF. CDR3 bases: TGTGCCATTTCGGGGACAGGGTCGGGGTACAATGAGCAGTTCTTC. V usage is TRBV27 and J usage is TRBJ2-1; 9 bases are a match to TRBD1. Germline assignment: CDR1 MNHEY and CDR2 SMNVEV (reference sequence). V was clipped by 10 bases and J by 4 bases; unmatched bases: 11. This CDR3 spans 15 amino acids.

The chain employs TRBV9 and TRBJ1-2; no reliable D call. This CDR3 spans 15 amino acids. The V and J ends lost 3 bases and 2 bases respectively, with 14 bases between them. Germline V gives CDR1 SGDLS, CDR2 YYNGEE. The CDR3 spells CASSGRLNTNYGYTF. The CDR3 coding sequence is TGTGCCAGCAGCGGACGACTTAACACCAACTATGGCTACACCTTC.

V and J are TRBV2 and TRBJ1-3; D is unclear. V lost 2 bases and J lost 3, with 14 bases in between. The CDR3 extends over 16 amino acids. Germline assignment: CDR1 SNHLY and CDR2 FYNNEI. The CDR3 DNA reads TGTGCCAGCAGTGAACACGACGCAGGAATTGGAAACACCATATATTTT. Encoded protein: CASSEHDAGIGNTIYF.

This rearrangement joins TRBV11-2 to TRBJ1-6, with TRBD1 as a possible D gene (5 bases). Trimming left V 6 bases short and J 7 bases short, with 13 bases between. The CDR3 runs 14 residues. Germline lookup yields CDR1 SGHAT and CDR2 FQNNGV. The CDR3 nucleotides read TGTGCCAGCAGTCGCAGGGTGTACAATTCACCCCTCCACTTT. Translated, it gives CASSRRVYNSPLHF.

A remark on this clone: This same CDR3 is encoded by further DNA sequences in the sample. CDR3 sequence reads: CATSRDQGEPQHF. DNA for the CDR3: TGTGCCACCAGCAGAGATCAGGGGGAGCCCCAGCATTTT. The chain links TRBV15 to TRBJ1-5; TRBD1 matches 7 bases. Per germline, CDR1 LNHNV and CDR2 YYDKDF (reference sequence). J was trimmed by 8 bases and V by 0 bases; bases with no gene match: 1. The CDR3 has 13 amino acids.

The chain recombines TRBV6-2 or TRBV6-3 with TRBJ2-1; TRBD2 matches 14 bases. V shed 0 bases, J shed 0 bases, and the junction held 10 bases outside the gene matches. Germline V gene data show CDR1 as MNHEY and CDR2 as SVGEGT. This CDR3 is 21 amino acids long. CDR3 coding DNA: TGTGCCAGCAGTTACTCCCAGGGACTAGCGGGGGCCCCGAGCTCCTACAATGAGCAGTTCTTC. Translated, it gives CASSYSQGLAGAPSSYNEQFF.

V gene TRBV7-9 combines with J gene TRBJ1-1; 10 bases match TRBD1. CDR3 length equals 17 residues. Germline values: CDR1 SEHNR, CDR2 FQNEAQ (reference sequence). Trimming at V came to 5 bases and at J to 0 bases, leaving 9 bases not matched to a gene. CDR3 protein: CASSPEGTGAMNTEAFF. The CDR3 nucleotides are TGTGCCAGCAGCCCAGAGGGGACAGGGGCCATGAACACTGAAGCTTTCTTT.

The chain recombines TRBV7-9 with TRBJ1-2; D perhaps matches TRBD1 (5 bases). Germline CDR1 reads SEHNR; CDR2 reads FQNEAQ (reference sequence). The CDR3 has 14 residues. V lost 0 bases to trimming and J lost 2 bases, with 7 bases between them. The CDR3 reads CASSLANRNYGYTF. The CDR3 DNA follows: TGTGCCAGCAGCTTAGCCAACAGGAACTATGGCTACACCTTC.

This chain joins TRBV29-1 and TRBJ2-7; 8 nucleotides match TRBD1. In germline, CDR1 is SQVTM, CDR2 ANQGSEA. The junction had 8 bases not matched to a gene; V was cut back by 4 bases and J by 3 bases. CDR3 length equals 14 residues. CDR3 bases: TGCAGCGTTGGGACAGGGAATAGGGGCTACGAGCAGTACTTC. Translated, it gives CSVGTGNRGYEQYF.